This T cell receptor beta chain was recovered during a study of T-cell reconstitution after alpha-beta-depleted transplantation in children. The V and J ends lost 6 bases and 2 bases, in that order; junction bases with no gene match: 7. The CDR3 runs 14 residues. The germline V gene encodes CDR1 MNHNS and CDR2 SASEGT. During its preparation, the TCRbeta library received unique molecular identifiers. Using its own MiXCR run on the PCR reads, TCRdb lists one record per CDR3 protein. The sample lists fewer than 1 million distinct CDR3 sequences, less than 20% occurring once. The chain employs TRBV6-1 and TRBJ2-7; 7 bases are a match to TRBD2. The sample was PBMCs, mostly from graft donor cells, taken 360 days after TCRalphabeta/CD19-depleted stem cell transplant. The receptor was isolated from a male patient younger than 18 who had a stem cell transplant for acute lymphoblastic leukemia, so the T cells may come from the graft donor. The CDR3 DNA sequence: TGTGCCAGCAGCCGCTCGGGGGGAACCTACGAGCAGTACTTC. Translation gives CASSRSGGTYEQYF.